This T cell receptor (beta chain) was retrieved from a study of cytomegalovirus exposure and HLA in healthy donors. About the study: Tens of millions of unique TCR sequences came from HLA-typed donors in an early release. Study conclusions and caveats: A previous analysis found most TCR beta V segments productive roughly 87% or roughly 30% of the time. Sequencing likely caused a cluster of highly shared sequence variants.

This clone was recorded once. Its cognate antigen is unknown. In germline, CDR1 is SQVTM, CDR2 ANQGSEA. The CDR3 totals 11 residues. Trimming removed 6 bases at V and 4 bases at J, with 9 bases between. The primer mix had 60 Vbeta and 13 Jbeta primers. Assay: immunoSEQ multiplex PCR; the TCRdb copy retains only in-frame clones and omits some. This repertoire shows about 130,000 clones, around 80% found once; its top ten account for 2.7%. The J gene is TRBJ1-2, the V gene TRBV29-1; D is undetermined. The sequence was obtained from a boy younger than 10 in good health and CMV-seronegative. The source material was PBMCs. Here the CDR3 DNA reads TGCAGCGTCACGCGGGCCTATGGCTACACCTTC. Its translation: CSVTRAYGYTF. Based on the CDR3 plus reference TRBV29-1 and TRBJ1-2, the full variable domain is SAVISQKPSRDICQRGTSLTIQCQVDSQVTMMFWYRQQPGQSLTLIATANQGSEATYESGFVIDKFPISRPNLTFSTLTVSNMSPEDSSIYLCSVTRAYGYTFGSGTRLTVV.